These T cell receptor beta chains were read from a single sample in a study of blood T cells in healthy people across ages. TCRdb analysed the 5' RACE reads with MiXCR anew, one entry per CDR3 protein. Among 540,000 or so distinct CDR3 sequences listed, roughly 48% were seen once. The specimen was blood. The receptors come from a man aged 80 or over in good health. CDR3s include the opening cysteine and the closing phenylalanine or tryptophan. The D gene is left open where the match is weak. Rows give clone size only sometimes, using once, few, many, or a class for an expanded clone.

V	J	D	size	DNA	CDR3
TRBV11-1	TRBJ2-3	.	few	TGTGCCAGCAGCCCCCAATCACGGGCCCCAGATACGCAGTATTTT	CASSPQSRAPDTQYF
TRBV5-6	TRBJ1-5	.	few	TGTGCCAGCAGCTTGGTAGGGGTCAATCAGCCCCAGCATTTT	CASSLVGVNQPQHF
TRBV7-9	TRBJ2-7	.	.	TGTGCCAGCAGTTCCCTGGGTAGGGAGTACGAGCAGTACTTC	CASSSLGREYEQYF
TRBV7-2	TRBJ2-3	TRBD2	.	TGTGCCAGCAGCCCTCAGCGGGGGGGCACAGATACGCAGTATTTT	CASSPQRGGTDTQYF
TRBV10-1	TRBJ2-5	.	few	TGCGCCAACCGCCATCGGGCAGGCCTCCAAGAGACCCAGTACTTC	CANRHRAGLQETQYF
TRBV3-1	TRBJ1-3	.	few	TGTGCCAGCAGCCAAGAATGGGGTTACTCTGGAAACACCATATATTTT	CASSQEWGYSGNTIYF
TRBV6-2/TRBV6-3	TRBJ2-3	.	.	TGTGCCAGCAGTTACTCCACCATCGGGACTTATTCGGGAGATACGCAGTATTTT	CASSYSTIGTYSGDTQYF
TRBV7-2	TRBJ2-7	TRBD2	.	TGTGCCAGCAGCTTAGCACCGGGACTAGTTCATGAGCAGTACTTC	CASSLAPGLVHEQYF
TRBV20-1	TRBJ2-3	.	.	TGCAGTGCTAGTGAAGGGGCTAGCACAGATACGCAGTATTTT	CSASEGASTDTQYF
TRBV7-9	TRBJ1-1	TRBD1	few	TGTGCCAGCAGCTTACGAGGGACAGGGGGCACTGAAGCTTTCTTT	CASSLRGTGGTEAFF
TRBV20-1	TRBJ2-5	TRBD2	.	TGCAGTGCGCCGGACGCTAGGAAGGGACTAGCGCTCCCCGTGACCCAGTACTTC	CSAPDARKGLALPVTQYF
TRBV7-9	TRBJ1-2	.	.	TGTGCCAGCAGTTCCGCTTGGACAAACTATGGCTACACCTTC	CASSSAWTNYGYTF
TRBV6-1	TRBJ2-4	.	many	TGTGCCAGCAGCGAAGGGGGAGAGGCCAAAAACATTCAGTACTTC	CASSEGGEAKNIQYF
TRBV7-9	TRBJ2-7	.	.	TGTGCCAGCAGCTTAAGCAGGGGCGAGCAGTACTTC	CASSLSRGEQYF
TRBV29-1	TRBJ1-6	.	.	TGCAGCGCTGGGGCGGGGGGTAATTCACCCCTCCACTTT	CSAGAGGNSPLHF
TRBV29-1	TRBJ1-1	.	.	TGCAGCGTTGAGGAAATGGGTAACACTGAAGCTTTCTTT	CSVEEMGNTEAFF
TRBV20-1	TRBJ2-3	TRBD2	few	TGCAGTGCGAGAGAGACTAGCTCAGATACGCAGTATTTT	CSARETSSDTQYF
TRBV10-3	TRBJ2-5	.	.	TGTGCCATCAGTGGGGGACCGAGTCTGGAAGAGACCCAGTACTTC	CAISGGPSLEETQYF
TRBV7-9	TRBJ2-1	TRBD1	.	TGTGCCAGCAGCTTAATGGGACAGGGGGCTGAGCAGTTCTTC	CASSLMGQGAEQFF
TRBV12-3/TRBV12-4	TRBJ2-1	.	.	TGTGCCAGCAGCCCAGGGGTAGGGGTAGGTGAGCAGTTCTTC	CASSPGVGVGEQFF
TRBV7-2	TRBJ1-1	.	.	TGTGCCAGCGGACCTAGACAACTGAACACTGAAGCTTTCTTT	CASGPRQLNTEAFF
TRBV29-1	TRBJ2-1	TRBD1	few	TGCAGCGGGGACAGACCTCCAATTAGTGAGCAGTTCTTC	CSGDRPPISEQFF
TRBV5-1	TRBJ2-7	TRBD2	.	TGCGCCAGCAGTGTAGCGGGTTTCTCCTACGAGCAGTACTTC	CASSVAGFSYEQYF
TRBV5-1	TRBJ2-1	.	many	TGCGCCAGCAGCCTACAAGACAATGAGCAGTTCTTC	CASSLQDNEQFF
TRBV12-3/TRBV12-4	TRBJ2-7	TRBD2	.	TGTGCCAGCAGCACTTTGGGTTCCGGGGGGGACTCCTACGAGCAGTACTTC	CASSTLGSGGDSYEQYF
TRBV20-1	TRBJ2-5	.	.	TGCAGTGCCCCTCACGGACGTGGGGCCCAGTACTTC	CSAPHGRGAQYF
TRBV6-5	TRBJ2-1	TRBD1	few	TGTGCCAACAGTTTGGACTTCGGGACAGGGGGCTCCTACAATGAGCAGTTCTTC	CANSLDFGTGGSYNEQFF
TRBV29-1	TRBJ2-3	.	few	TGCAGCGTTCGATCAAGAACTAGCACAGATACGCAGTATTTT	CSVRSRTSTDTQYF
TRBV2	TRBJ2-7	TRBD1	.	TGTGCCAGCTCAGAGACAGGGAGCGGCGAGCAGTACTTC	CASSETGSGEQYF
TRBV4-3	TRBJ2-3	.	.	TGCGCCAGCAGCAGGGGGGCCTCCGGGACAGTCCCGGTTTCTAGCACAGATACGCAGTATTTT	CASSRGASGTVPVSSTDTQYF
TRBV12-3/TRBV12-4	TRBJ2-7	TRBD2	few	TGTGCCAGCAGTTTAACTAGCGGGGGTTACGAGCAGTACTTC	CASSLTSGGYEQYF
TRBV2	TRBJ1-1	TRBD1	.	TGTGCCAGCGGTCCACAGGGGGCGCGGAACACTGAAGCTTTCTTT	CASGPQGARNTEAFF
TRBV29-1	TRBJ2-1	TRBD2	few	TGCAGCGTTGAGTCTGTGCGGGAGGTTCAGTTCTTC	CSVESVREVQFF
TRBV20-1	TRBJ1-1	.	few	TGCAGTGCTAGAGAAAGGAGGGACACTGAAGCTTTCTTT	CSARERRDTEAFF
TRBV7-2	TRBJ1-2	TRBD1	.	TGTGCCAGCAGCGCCGACAGGGGCTATGGCTACACCTTC	CASSADRGYGYTF
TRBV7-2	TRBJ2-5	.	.	TGTGCCAGCAGCTCAGGACAGCCGACGAAGGGAGAGACCCAGTACTTC	CASSSGQPTKGETQYF
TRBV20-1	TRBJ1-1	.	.	TGCAGTTCTAATATAGGGACTGGGAGGCGTGAAGCTTTCTTT	CSSNIGTGRREAFF
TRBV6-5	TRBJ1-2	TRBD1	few	TGTGCCAGCAGTTACCAAACAGGGGGCGCGACAGGCTACACCTTC	CASSYQTGGATGYTF
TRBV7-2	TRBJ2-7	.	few	TGTGCCAGCAGCTTAGAGGCAGGGAACTACGAGCAGTACTTC	CASSLEAGNYEQYF
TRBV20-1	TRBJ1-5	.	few	TGCAGTGCTAGGCAGACGGTTAATAGCAATCAGCCCCAGCATTTT	CSARQTVNSNQPQHF
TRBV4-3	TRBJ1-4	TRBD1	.	TGCGCCAGCAGCCAAGTGCCCGGGACAGGATTGGGAGAACTGTTTTTT	CASSQVPGTGLGELFF
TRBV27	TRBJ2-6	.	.	TGTGCCAGCAGTTCCATGCTCCCGGCATACTCTGGGGCCAACGTCCTGACTTTC	CASSSMLPAYSGANVLTF
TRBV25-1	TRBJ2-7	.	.	TGTGCCAGCAGGGCCTACATGGAGGGGCCCTACGAGCAGTACTTC	CASRAYMEGPYEQYF
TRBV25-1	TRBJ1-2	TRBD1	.	TGTGCCAGCAGTTTCCGGGACAGACCTAACTATGGCTACACCTTC	CASSFRDRPNYGYTF
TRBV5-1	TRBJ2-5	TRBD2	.	TGCGCCAGCAGCACAGCGAACGGGGGGGGCCAAGAGACCCAGTACTTC	CASSTANGGGQETQYF
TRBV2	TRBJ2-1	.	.	TGTGCCAGCAGTGAAGTCCGACCGGAGCAGTTCTTC	CASSEVRPEQFF
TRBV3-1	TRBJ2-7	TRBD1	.	TGTGCCAGCAGCCAGTATCCGGGACAGGGGGCCTACGAGCAGTACTTC	CASSQYPGQGAYEQYF
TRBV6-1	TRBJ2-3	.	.	TGTGCCAGCAGTGTGGAAACCGGGAACCTGCAGTATTTT	CASSVETGNLQYF
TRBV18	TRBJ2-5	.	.	TGTGCCAGCACACCACGGGAACAGGGAAGCGTGACCCAGTACTTC	CASTPREQGSVTQYF
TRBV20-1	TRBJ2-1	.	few	TGCAGTGCTCACCGGTGGGGCGGGAATGAGCAGTTCTTC	CSAHRWGGNEQFF
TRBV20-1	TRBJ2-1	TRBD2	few	TGCAGTGCTGTCTCGGCGGGAGGCAGCTCCTACAATGAGCAGTTCTTC	CSAVSAGGSSYNEQFF